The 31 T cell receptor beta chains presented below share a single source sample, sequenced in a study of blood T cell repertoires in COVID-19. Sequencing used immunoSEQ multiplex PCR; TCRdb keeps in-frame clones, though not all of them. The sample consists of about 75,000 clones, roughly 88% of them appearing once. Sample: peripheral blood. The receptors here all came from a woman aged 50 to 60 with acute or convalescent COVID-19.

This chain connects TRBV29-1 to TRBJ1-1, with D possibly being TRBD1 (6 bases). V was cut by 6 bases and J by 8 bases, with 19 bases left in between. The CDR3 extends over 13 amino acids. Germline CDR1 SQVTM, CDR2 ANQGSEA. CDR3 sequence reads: CSVTGPTPGEAFF. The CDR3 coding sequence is TGCAGCGTGACAGGACCAACGCCCGGAGAAGCTTTCTTT.

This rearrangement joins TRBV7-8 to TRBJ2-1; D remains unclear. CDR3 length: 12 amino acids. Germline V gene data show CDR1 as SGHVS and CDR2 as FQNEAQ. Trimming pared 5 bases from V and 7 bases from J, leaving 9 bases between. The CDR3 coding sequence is TGTGCCAGCAGCCATCCTAAGAATGAGCAGTTCTTC. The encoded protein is CASSHPKNEQFF.

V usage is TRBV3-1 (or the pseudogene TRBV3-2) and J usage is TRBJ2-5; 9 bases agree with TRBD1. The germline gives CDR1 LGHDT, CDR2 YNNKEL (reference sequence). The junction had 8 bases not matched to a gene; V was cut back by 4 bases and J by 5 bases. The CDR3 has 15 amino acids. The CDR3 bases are TGTGCCAGCAGCCCCGGACAGGGGATGTGGGAGACCCAGTACTTC. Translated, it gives CASSPGQGMWETQYF.

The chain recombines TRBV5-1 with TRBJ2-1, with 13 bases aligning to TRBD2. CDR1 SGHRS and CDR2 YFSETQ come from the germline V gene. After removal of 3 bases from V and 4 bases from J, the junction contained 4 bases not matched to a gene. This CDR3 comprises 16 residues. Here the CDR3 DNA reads TGCGCCAGCAGCTCGTGGACTAGCGGGGGTTACAATGAGCAGTTCTTC. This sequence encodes CASSSWTSGGYNEQFF.

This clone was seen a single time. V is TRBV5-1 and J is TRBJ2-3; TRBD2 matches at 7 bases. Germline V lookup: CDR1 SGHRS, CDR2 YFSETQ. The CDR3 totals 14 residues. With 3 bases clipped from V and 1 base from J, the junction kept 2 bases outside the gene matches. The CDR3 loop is CASSYSGRTDTQYF. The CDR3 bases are TGCGCCAGCAGCTATAGCGGGCGCACAGATACGCAGTATTTT.

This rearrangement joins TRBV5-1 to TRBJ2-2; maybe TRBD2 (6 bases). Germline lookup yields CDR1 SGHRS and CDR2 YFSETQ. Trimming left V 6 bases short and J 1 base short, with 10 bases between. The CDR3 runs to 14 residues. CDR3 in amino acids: CASTPEGNTGELFF. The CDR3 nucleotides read TGCGCCAGCACACCGGAGGGGAACACCGGGGAGCTGTTTTTT.

The DNA of the CDR3 is TGTGCCAGCAGCTTACTGTCAGGGGCCCCCGGGGAGCTGTTTTTT. Translation gives CASSLLSGAPGELFF. The V gene is TRBV7-9, the J gene TRBJ2-2; D is possibly TRBD1 (6 bases). V lost 2 bases, J lost 6 bases, and 13 bases lay in between. The CDR3 has 15 residues. The germline V gene has CDR1 SEHNR and CDR2 FQNEAQ (reference sequence).

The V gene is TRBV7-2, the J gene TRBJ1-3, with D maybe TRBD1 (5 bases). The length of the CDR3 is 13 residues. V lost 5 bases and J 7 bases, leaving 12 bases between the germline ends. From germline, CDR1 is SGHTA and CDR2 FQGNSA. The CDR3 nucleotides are TGTGCCAGCAGCCGACAGTTACGCAACACCATATATTTT. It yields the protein CASSRQLRNTIYF.

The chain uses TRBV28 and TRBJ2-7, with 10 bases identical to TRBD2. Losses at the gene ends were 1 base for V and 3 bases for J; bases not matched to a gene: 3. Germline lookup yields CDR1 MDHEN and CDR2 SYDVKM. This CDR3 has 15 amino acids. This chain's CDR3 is CASSLLSGGDYEQYF. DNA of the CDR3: TGTGCCAGCAGTTTATTAAGCGGGGGGGACTACGAGCAGTACTTC.

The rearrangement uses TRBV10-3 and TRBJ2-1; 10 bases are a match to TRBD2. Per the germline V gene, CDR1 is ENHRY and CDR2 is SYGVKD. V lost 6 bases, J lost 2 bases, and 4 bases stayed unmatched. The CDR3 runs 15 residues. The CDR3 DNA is TGTGCCATCAGCGACACTAGCGGGGCCTACAATGAGCAGTTCTTC. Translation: CAISDTSGAYNEQFF.

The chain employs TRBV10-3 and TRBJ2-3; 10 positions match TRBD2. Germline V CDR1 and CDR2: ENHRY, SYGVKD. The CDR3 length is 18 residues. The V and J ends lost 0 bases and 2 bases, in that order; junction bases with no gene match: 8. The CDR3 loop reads CAISESELSGGNTDTQYF. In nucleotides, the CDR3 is TGTGCCATCAGTGAGTCAGAGCTTAGCGGGGGGAACACAGATACGCAGTATTTT.

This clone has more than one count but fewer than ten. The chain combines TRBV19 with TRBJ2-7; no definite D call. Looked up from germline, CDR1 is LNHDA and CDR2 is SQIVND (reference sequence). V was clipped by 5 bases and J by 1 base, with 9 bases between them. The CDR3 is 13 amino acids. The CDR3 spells CASSLELSYEQYF. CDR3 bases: TGTGCCAGTAGTCTGGAGCTATCCTACGAGCAGTACTTC.

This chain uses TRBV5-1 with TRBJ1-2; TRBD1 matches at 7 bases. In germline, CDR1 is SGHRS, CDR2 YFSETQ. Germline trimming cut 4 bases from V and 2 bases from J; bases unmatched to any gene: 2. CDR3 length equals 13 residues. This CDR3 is CASSVTGNYGYTF. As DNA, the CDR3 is TGCGCCAGCAGCGTGACAGGGAACTATGGCTACACCTTC.

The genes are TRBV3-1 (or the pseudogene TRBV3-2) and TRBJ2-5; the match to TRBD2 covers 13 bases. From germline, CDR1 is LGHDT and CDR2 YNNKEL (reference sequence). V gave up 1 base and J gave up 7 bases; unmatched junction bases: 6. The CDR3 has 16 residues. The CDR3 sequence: CASSQGTSGGFGTQYF. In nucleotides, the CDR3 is TGTGCCAGCAGCCAAGGGACTAGCGGGGGCTTCGGGACCCAGTACTTC.

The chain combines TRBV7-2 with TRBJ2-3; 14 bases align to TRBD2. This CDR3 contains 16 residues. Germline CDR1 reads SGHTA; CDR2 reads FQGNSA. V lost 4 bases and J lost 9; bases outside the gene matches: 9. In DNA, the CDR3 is TGTGCCAGCAGCTCGACTAGCGGGGGGGCCAGGTTCACGCAGTATTTT. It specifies CASSSTSGGARFTQYF.

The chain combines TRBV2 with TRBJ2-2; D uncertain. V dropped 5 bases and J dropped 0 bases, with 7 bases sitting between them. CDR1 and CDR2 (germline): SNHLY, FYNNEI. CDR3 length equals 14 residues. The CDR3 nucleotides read TGTGCCAGCAGTCTTAAATCGAACACCGGGGAGCTGTTTTTT. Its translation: CASSLKSNTGELFF.

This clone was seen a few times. CDR3 in amino acids: CASSLVRSGNTIYF. In DNA, the CDR3 is TGTGCCAGCAGCTTAGTCCGCTCTGGAAACACCATATATTTT. The rearrangement joins TRBV7-2 to TRBJ1-3; D is unresolved. V lost 1 base, J lost 0 bases, and 4 bases lay in between. Germline-derived CDR1 and CDR2 are SGHTA and FQGNSA. This CDR3 region has 14 residues.

This chain's CDR3 is CASSLDIVGRYTF. CDR3 bases: TGTGCCAGCAGCTTGGATATAGTAGGGAGGTACACCTTC. This sequence joins TRBV5-6 and TRBJ1-2; D is unclear. Germline CDR1 SGHDT, CDR2 YYEEEE. Trimming shortened V by 0 bases and J by 11 bases, and 14 bases separated the two germline ends. CDR3 length equals 13 residues.

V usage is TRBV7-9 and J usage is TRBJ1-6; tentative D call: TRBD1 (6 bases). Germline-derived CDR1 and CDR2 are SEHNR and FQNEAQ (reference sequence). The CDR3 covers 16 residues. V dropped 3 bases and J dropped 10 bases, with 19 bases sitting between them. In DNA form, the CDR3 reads TGTGCCAGCAGCTTGGTCGGCGCAGGGGTAGGGTCACCCCTCCACTTT. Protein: CASSLVGAGVGSPLHF.

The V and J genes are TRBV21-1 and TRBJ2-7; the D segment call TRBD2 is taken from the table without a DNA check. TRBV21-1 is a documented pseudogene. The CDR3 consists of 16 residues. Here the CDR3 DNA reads TGTGCCAGCAGCAAACCTACTAGCGGATTTTCCTACGAGCAGTACTTC. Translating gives CASSKPTSGFSYEQYF.

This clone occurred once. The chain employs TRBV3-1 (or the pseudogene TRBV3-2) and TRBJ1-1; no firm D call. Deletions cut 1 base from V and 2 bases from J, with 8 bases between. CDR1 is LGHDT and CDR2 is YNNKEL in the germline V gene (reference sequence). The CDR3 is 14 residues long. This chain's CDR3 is CASSQVVQNTEAFF. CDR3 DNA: TGTGCCAGCAGCCAAGTCGTACAAAACACTGAAGCTTTCTTT.

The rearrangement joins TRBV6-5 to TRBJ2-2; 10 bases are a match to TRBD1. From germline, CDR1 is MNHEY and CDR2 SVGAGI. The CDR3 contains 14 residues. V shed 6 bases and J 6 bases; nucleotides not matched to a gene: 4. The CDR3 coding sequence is TGTGCCAGCAGAGGACAGGGGGATGCCGGGGAGCTGTTTTTT. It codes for CASRGQGDAGELFF.

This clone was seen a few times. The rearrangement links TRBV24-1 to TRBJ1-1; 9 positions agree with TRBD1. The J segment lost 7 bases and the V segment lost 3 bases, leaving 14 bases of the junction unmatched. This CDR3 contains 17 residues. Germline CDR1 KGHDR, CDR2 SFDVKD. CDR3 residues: CATSDPTPGQGLREAFF. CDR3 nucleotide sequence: TGTGCCACCAGTGATCCAACTCCGGGACAGGGATTGCGTGAAGCTTTCTTT.

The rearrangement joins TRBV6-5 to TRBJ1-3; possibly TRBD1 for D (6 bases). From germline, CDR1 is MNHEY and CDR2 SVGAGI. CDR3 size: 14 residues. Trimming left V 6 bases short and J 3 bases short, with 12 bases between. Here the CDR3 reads CASRNREIGNTIYF. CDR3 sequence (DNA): TGTGCCAGCAGAAACAGGGAAATTGGAAACACCATATATTTT.

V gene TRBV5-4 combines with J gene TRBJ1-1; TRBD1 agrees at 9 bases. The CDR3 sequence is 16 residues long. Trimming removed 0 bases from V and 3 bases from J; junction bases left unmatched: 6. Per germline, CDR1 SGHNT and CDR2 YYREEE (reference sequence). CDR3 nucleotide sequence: TGTGCCAGCAGCTTGGGGCGGGGACAGGGTTACACTGAAGCTTTCTTT. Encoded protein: CASSLGRGQGYTEAFF. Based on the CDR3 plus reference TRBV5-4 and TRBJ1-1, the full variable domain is ETGVTQSPTHLIKTRGQQVTLRCSSQSGHNTVSWYQQALGQGPQFIFQYYREEENGRGNFPPRFSGLQFPNYSSELNVNALELDDSALYLCASSLGRGQGYTEAFFGQGTRLTVV.

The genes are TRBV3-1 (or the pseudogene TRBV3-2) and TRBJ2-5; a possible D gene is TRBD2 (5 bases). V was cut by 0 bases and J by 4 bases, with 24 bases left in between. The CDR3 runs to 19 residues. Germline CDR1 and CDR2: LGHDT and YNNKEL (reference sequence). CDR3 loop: CASSQDIGLFVGVGETQYF. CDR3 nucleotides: TGTGCCAGCAGCCAAGATATAGGACTGTTTGTTGGGGTTGGAGAGACCCAGTACTTC.

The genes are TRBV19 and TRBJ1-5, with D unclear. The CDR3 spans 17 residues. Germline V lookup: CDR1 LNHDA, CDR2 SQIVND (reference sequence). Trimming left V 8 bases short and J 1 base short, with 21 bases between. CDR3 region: CASSDNLGIGSNQPQHF. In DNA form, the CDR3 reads TGTGCCAGTTCCGACAACCTCGGGATAGGGAGCAATCAGCCCCAGCATTTT.

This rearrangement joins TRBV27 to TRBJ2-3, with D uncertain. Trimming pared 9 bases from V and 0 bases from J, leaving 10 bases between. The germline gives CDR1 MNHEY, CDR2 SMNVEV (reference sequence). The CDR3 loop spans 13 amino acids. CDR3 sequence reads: CASRVPSTDTQYF. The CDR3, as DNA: TGTGCCAGTCGGGTCCCAAGCACAGATACGCAGTATTTT.

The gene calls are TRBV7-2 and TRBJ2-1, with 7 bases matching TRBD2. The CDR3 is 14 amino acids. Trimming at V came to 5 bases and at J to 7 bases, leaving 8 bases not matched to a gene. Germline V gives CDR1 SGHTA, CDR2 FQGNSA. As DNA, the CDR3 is TGTGCCAGCAGCCGCGGGAGTGTTGGGAATGAGCAGTTCTTC. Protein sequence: CASSRGSVGNEQFF.

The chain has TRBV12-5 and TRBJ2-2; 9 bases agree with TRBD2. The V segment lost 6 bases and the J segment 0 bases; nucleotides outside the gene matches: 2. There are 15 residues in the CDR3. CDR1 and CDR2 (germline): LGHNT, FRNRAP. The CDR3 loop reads CASGSGGSNTGELFF. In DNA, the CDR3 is TGTGCTAGTGGGAGCGGGGGGTCGAACACCGGGGAGCTGTTTTTT.

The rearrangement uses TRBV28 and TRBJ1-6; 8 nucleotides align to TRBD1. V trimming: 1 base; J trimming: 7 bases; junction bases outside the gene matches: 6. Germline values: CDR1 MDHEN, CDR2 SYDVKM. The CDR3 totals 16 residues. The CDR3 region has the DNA TGTGCCAGCAGTTTATTCACAGGGGGAGGCAATTCACCCCTCCACTTT. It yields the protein CASSLFTGGGNSPLHF. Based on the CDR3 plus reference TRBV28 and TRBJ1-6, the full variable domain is DVKVTQSSRYLVKRTGEKVFLECVQDMDHENMFWYRQDPGLGLRLIYFSYDVKMKEKGDIPEGYSVSREKKERFSLILESASTNQTSMYLCASSLFTGGGNSPLHFGNGTRLTVT.